This T cell receptor (beta chain) came from a study of T cells after yellow fever vaccination. Study summary: SMART-Seq v4 Ultra Low Input prepared the low-cell-number fractions. Notes on the study in general: Weaker, the secondary response peaked sooner, at day 5 versus 15. Booster samples showed a return of most primary-vaccination clones (around 95% CD4, approximately 85% CD8).

The CDR3 is 15 residues long. In its sample, this clonotype was seen a few times. Its specificity is not known. By 5'RACE template switching, TCR cDNA was produced, with a universal primer site and UMIs added in the process. TCRdb analysed the 5' RACE reads with MiXCR anew, one entry per CDR3 protein. Of more than 250,000 distinct CDR3 sequences in the sample, 6.8% were seen once. This sequence was found in a man between 18 and 35 years old who received the YFV17D yellow fever vaccine. Sequenced material: PBMCs, taken 45 days after the first yellow fever vaccination. This chain uses TRBV21-1 with TRBJ2-1; the D segment call TRBD2 is taken from the table without a DNA check. TRBV21-1 is deemed a pseudogene. The chain's CDR3 is CASSRWTSGDNEQFF. CDR3 coding DNA: TGTGCCAGCAGCAGATGGACTAGCGGGGACAATGAGCAGTTCTTC.